These 18 T cell receptor beta chains came from one sample sequenced in a study of blood T cell repertoires in COVID-19. The repertoire was sequenced with immunoSEQ multiplex PCR; TCRdb's copy has only in-frame clones and lacks some. Among about 190,000 clones listed, about 86% were seen once. Sequenced material: peripheral blood. The receptors were sampled from a man aged 25-40 years with active or convalescent COVID-19.

Note on this clone: Other DNA sequences in the same sample also yield this CDR3. The chain carries TRBV12-3 or TRBV12-4 and TRBJ1-2; D remains unclear. The V end lost 6 bases, the J end lost 2 bases, and 10 bases lay between the germline ends. There are 13 residues in the CDR3. For the CDR3, the DNA is TGTGCCAGCAGCCCCGCGGGAAACTATGGCTACACCTTC. As protein: CASSPAGNYGYTF.

The chain has TRBV30 and TRBJ1-4; D is unclear. The CDR3 totals 16 residues. V lost 2 bases to trimming and J lost 5 bases, with 18 bases between them. The germline gives CDR1 GTSNPN, CDR2 SVGIG (reference sequence). The DNA of the CDR3 is TGTGCCTGGAGTAAAAGCGGGTCGAGTATGAATGAAAAACTGTTTTTT. Translating gives CAWSKSGSSMNEKLFF.

V and J are TRBV7-9 and TRBJ2-5; 12 nucleotides match TRBD2. This CDR3 spans 15 amino acids. The ends lost 4 bases at V and 2 bases at J; junction bases unmatched: 2. Germline-derived CDR1 and CDR2 are SEHNR and FQNEAQ (reference sequence). CDR3 in amino acids: CASSYGLAGQETQYF. The DNA for the CDR3 is TGTGCCAGCAGCTATGGACTAGCGGGGCAAGAGACCCAGTACTTC.

The rearrangement joins TRBV10-3 to TRBJ2-3; 12 bases match TRBD2. This CDR3 spans 15 amino acids. J was trimmed by 7 bases and V by 4 bases; bases with no gene match: 6. CDR1 is ENHRY, CDR2 SYGVKD, per germline. The CDR3 here is CAISGLAGEMNTQYF. In nucleotides, the CDR3 is TGTGCCATCAGTGGACTAGCGGGAGAGATGAATACGCAGTATTTT.

The V and J genes are TRBV6-2 or TRBV6-3 and TRBJ2-1; TRBD2 aligns across 16 bases. CDR1 and CDR2 from the germline V gene are MNHEY and SVGEGT. The V gene end was trimmed by 6 bases and the J gene end by 7 bases; junction bases not matched to a gene: 6. This CDR3 contains 16 residues. The CDR3 here is CASSGTSGRAGNEQFF. The DNA for the CDR3 is TGTGCCAGCAGCGGGACTAGCGGGAGGGCCGGGAATGAGCAGTTCTTC.

The rearrangement links TRBV28 to TRBJ2-2; a possible D gene is TRBD1 (6 bases). Trimming stripped 5 bases from V and 0 bases from J, with 13 bases between. This CDR3 is 16 amino acids long. From germline, CDR1 is MDHEN and CDR2 SYDVKM. CDR3 in DNA: TGTGCCAGCAGTCCCTCGGACAGCTCGAACACCGGGGAGCTGTTTTTT. This gives the protein CASSPSDSSNTGELFF.

This clone occurred a few times. This chain joins TRBV27 and TRBJ2-1; 9 nucleotides line up with TRBD1. V was clipped by 5 bases and J by 3 bases; unmatched bases: 5. Germline-derived CDR1 and CDR2 are MNHEY and SMNVEV (reference sequence). The CDR3 is 15 residues long. CDR3 amino acids: CASSNTGQGYNEQFF. CDR3 coding DNA: TGTGCCAGCAGTAACACGGGACAGGGCTACAATGAGCAGTTCTTC.

This chain links TRBV12-3 or TRBV12-4 with TRBJ2-7; TRBD2 might be the D (6 bases). The CDR3 sequence is 13 residues long. V was cut by 7 bases and J by 1 base, with 11 bases left in between. The CDR3 DNA follows: TGTGCCAGCACCCCCCGGGGGTCCTACGAGCAGTACTTC. Translation: CASTPRGSYEQYF.

The chain carries TRBV6-5 and TRBJ1-1; the D gene is possibly TRBD1 (6 bases). The CDR3 is made up of 14 amino acids. Germline loops: CDR1 MNHEY, CDR2 SVGAGI. Deletions cut 5 bases from V and 1 base from J, with 11 bases between. The DNA for the CDR3 is TGTGCCAGCAGTCCGCTGACAGGGAACACTGAAGCTTTCTTT. This codes for CASSPLTGNTEAFF.

CDR3 amino acids: CASRRSNQPQHF. The CDR3 region has the DNA TGTGCCAGCAGGCGTAGCAATCAGCCCCAGCATTTT. The chain carries TRBV2 and TRBJ1-5; the D is unclear. This CDR3 has 12 amino acids. The V end was cut by 6 bases, the J end by 0 bases, with 3 bases between. CDR1 and CDR2 (germline): SNHLY, FYNNEI.

This clone was seen once. The rearrangement joins TRBV9 to TRBJ2-3; 8 bases line up with TRBD1. CDR3 length: 17 amino acids. Germline CDR1 is SGDLS and CDR2 is YYNGEE. The J segment lost 5 bases and the V segment lost 4 bases, leaving 15 bases of the junction unmatched. CDR3 region: CASSPRFGQGAQDTQYF. The CDR3, as DNA: TGTGCCAGCAGCCCCCGCTTCGGGCAGGGGGCTCAAGATACGCAGTATTTT.

The rearrangement uses TRBV15 and TRBJ1-4; D gene ambiguous. CDR1 is LNHNV, CDR2 YYDKDF, per germline (reference sequence). CDR3 length: 13 amino acids. V was cut by 2 bases and J by 8 bases, with 9 bases left in between. CDR3 DNA sequence: TGTGCCACCAGCAGAATCACGGGAGAAAAACTGTTTTTT. It codes for CATSRITGEKLFF.

The gene calls are TRBV4-1 and TRBJ2-5; 9 bases line up with TRBD2. CDR3 length equals 16 residues. In germline, CDR1 is MGHRA, CDR2 YSYEKL. Trimming cost V 3 bases and J 3 bases; bases outside gene matches: 8. The CDR3 bases are TGCGCCAGCAGCCATCCCTATAGCGGGGGTAAAGAGACCCAGTACTTC. Protein sequence: CASSHPYSGGKETQYF.

This clone appeared once. The V and J genes are TRBV10-3 and TRBJ1-6, with TRBD1 identical over 7 bases. Germline-derived CDR1 and CDR2 are ENHRY and SYGVKD. The V gene end was trimmed by 5 bases and the J gene end by 7 bases; junction bases not matched to a gene: 5. The CDR3 contains 14 residues. The CDR3 nucleotides read TGTGCCATCAGTTCACAGGGGACCAATTCACCCCTCCACTTT. Amino acid sequence: CAISSQGTNSPLHF.

V and J are TRBV25-1 and TRBJ1-5, with D possibly TRBD1 on 5 matching bases. The CDR3 runs 15 residues. V dropped 1 base and J dropped 5 bases, with 12 bases sitting between them. Germline lookup yields CDR1 MGHDK and CDR2 SYGVNS. In DNA form, the CDR3 reads TGTGCCAGCAGTGAATCCGGCGCCAGGGATCAGCCCCAGCATTTT. Protein product: CASSESGARDQPQHF. Full variable domain (missing parts from reference TRBV25-1 and TRBJ1-5): EADIYQTPRYLVIGTGKKITLECSQTMGHDKMYWYQQDPGMELHLIHYSYGVNSTEKGDLSSESTVSRIRTEHFPLTLESARPSHTSQYLCASSESGARDQPQHFGDGTRLSIL.

This chain joins TRBV5-3 and TRBJ2-7, with TRBD1 as a possible D gene (5 bases). TRBV5-3 counts as an open reading frame of uncertain function. V shed 3 bases and J shed 0 bases, with 13 bases lying between them. The CDR3 length is 15 residues. The CDR3 loop reads CARSSQVLSSYEQYV. As DNA, the CDR3 is TGTGCCAGAAGCTCACAGGTCCTCAGCTCCTACGAGCAGTACGTC.

J is TRBJ2-7 and V is TRBV24-1, with D possibly being TRBD2 (6 bases). Germline assignment: CDR1 KGHDR and CDR2 SFDVKD. V lost 5 bases, J lost 7 bases, and 8 bases lay in between. The CDR3 spans 11 residues. CDR3 residues: CATSGGREQYF. The CDR3 DNA sequence: TGTGCCACCAGTGGAGGGAGGGAGCAGTACTTC.

The CDR3 bases are TGCGCCAGCAGCTTGGCGAGACTAGCGGGGGAGACCCAGTACTTC. Translating gives CASSLARLAGETQYF. V usage is TRBV5-1 and J usage is TRBJ2-5; 11 bases fit TRBD2. The CDR3 contains 15 residues. Germline CDR1 reads SGHRS; CDR2 reads YFSETQ. Unmatched junction bases numbered 3, after V lost 0 bases and J lost 5 bases.